The subject of this entry is one TCR beta chain. The germline V gene encodes CDR1 ENHRY and CDR2 SYGVKD. This CDR3 comprises 13 residues. This entry comes from a study of blood T cell repertoires in COVID-19. On the study more broadly: The origin of the acute and convalescent COVID-19 samples was the United States, Italy and Spain. Sample material is recorded as cDNA or gDNA derived from T cells, B-cell-depleted T cells, or PBMCs.

In the authors' workflow: Estimates of nucleated cell counts were drawn from the amplification of reference gene primers. The protocol was immunoSEQ multiplex PCR, while the TCRdb copy is restricted to in-frame clones and leaves out a portion. V, J and clone size derive from that table, while D and trimming were established from the DNA sequence. The table lists 150,000 to 200,000 clones, more than 70% of them singletons. This chain uses TRBV10-3 with TRBJ1-5, with TRBD1 identical over 9 bases. This TCR came from a man between 35 and 55 years old with active or convalescent COVID-19. Source material: peripheral blood. CDR3 in DNA: TGTGCTACGGGGGACAGGGACGATCGAGCCCAGCATTTT. It is translated as CATGDRDDRAQHF.